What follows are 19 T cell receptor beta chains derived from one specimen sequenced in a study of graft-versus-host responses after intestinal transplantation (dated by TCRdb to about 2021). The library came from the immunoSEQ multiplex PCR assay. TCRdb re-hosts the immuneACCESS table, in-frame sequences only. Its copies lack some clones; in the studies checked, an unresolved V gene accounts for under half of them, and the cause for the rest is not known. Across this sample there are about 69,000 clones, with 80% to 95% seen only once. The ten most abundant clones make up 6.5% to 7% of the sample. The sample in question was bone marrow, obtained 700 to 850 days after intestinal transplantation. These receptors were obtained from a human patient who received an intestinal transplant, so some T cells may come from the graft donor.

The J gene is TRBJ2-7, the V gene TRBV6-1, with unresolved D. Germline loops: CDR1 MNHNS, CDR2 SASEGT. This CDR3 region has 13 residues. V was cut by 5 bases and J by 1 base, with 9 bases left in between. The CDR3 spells CASSSRDSYEQYF. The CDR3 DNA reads TGTGCCAGCAGTTCACGAGATTCCTACGAGCAGTACTTC.

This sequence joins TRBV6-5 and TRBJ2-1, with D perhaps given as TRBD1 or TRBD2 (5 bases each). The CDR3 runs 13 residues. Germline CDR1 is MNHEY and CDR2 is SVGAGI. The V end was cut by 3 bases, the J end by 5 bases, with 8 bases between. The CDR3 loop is CASSYRGNNEQFF. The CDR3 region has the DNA TGTGCCAGCAGTTATCGGGGCAACAATGAGCAGTTCTTC.

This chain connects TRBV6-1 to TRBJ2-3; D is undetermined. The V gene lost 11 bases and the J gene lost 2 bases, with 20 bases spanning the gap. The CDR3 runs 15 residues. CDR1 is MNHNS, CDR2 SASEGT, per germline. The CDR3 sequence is CAGSLTAVPTDTQYF. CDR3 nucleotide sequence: TGTGCCGGGTCCTTAACAGCAGTGCCCACAGATACGCAGTATTTT.

The CDR3 protein is CASSRTGDPYEQYF. CDR3 bases: TGTGCCAGCAGCAGAACAGGGGACCCCTACGAGCAGTACTTC. This chain connects TRBV5-6 to TRBJ2-7; 7 positions agree with TRBD1. CDR3 length: 14 residues. CDR1 is SGHDT, CDR2 YYEEEE, per germline. V shed 4 bases and J 2 bases; nucleotides not matched to a gene: 6.

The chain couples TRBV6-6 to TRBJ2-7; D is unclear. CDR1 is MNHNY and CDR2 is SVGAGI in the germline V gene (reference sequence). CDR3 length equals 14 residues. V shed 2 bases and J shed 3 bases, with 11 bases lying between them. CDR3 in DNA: TGTGCCAGCAGTTACGCGAACACCTACTACGAGCAGTACTTC. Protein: CASSYANTYYEQYF.

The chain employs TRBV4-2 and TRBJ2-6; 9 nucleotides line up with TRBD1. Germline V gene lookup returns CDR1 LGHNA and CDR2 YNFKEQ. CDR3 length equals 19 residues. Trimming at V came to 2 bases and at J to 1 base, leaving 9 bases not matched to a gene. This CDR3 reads CASSQPSGTGFSGANVLTF. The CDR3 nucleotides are TGTGCCAGCAGCCAACCCTCCGGGACAGGGTTTTCTGGGGCCAACGTCCTGACTTTC.

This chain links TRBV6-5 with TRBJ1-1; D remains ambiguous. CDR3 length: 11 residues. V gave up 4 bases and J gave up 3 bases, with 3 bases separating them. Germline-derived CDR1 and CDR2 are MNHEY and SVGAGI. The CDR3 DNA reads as TGTGCCAGCAGTTCTCACACTGAAGCTTTCTTT. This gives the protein CASSSHTEAFF.

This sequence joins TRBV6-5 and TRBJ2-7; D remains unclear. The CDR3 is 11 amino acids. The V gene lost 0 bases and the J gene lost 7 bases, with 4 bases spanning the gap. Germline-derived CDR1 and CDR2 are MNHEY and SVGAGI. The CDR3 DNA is TGTGCCAGCAGTTACTCGAGTGAGCAGTACTTC. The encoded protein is CASSYSSEQYF.

The CDR3 sequence: CASSTGLSYEQYF. Written as DNA, the CDR3 is TGTGCCAGCTCGACAGGACTCTCCTACGAGCAGTACTTC. The chain combines TRBV7-3 with TRBJ2-7; perhaps TRBD1 as D (6 bases). V was clipped by 8 bases and J by 0 bases, with 11 bases between them. This CDR3 is 13 amino acids long. CDR1 and CDR2 (germline): SGHTA, FQGTGA. Complete variable domain (other parts from reference TRBV7-3 and TRBJ2-7): GAGVSQTPSNKVTEKGKYVELRCDPISGHTALYWYRQSLGQGPEFLIYFQGTGAADDSGLPNDRFFAVRPEGSVSTLKIQRTERGDSAVYLCASSTGLSYEQYFGPGTRLTVT.

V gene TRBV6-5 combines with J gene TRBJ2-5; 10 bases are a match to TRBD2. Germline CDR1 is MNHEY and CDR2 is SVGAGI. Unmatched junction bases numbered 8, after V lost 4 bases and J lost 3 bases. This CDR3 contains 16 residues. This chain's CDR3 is CASSSLIAGGKETQYF. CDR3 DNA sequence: TGTGCCAGCAGTTCCCTCATAGCGGGAGGAAAAGAGACCCAGTACTTC.

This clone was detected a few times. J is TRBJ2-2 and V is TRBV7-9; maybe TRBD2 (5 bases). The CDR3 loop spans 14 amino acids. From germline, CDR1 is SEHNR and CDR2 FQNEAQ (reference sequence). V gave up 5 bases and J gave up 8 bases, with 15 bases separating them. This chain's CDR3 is CASSPGSGTGELFF. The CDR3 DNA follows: TGTGCCAGCAGCCCTGGGAGCGGAACGGGGGAGCTGTTTTTT. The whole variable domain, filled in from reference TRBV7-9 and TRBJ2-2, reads DTGVSQNPRHKITKRGQNVTFRCDPISEHNRLYWYRQTLGQGPEFLTYFQNEAQLEKSRLLSDRFSAERPKGSFSTLEIQRTEQGDSAMYLCASSPGSGTGELFFGEGSRLTVL.

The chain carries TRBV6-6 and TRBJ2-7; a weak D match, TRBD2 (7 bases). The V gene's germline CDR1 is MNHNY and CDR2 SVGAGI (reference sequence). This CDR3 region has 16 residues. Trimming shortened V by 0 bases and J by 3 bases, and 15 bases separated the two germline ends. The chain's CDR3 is CASSYSRGGAGYEQYF. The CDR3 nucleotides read TGTGCCAGCAGTTACTCTAGGGGGGGGGCAGGCTACGAGCAGTACTTC.

CDR3 coding DNA: TGTGCCAGCAGCTTAGTAGCGGGAGGGGGCGCAGATACGCAGTATTTT. Translated: CASSLVAGGGADTQYF. V usage is TRBV7-6 and J usage is TRBJ2-3; TRBD2 agrees at 11 bases. This CDR3 comprises 16 residues. The V segment lost 1 base and the J segment 4 bases; nucleotides outside the gene matches: 4. Germline assignment: CDR1 SGHVS and CDR2 FNYEAQ. Using reference TRBV7-6 and TRBJ2-3 for the parts outside the CDR3, the full variable domain is GAGVSQSPRYKVTKRGQDVALRCDPISGHVSLYWYRQALGQGPEFLTYFNYEAQQDKSGLPNDRFSAERPEGSISTLTIQRTEQRDSAMYRCASSLVAGGGADTQYFGPGTRLTVL.

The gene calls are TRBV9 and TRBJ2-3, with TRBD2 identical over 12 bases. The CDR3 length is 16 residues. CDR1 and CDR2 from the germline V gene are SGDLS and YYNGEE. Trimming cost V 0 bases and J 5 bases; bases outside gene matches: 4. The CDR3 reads CASSVGTSGIQDTQYF. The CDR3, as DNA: TGTGCCAGCAGCGTAGGGACTAGCGGGATACAAGATACGCAGTATTTT.

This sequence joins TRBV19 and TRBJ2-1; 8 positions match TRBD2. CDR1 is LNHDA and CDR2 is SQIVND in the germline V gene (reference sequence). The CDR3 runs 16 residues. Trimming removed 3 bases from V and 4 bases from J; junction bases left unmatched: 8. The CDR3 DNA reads TGTGCCAGTAGTATCCAACTAGCGGTTAATTACAATGAGCAGTTCTTC. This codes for CASSIQLAVNYNEQFF.

The CDR3 region is CASSPDTEAFF. In nucleotides, the CDR3 is TGTGCCAGCTCCCCGGACACTGAAGCTTTCTTT. The chain combines TRBV18 with TRBJ1-1; D gene uncertain. In germline, CDR1 is KGHSH, CDR2 LQKENI. Trimming pared 6 bases from V and 3 bases from J, leaving 5 bases between. This CDR3 spans 11 amino acids. Together with reference TRBV18 and TRBJ1-1, the CDR3 gives the full variable domain: NAGVMQNPRHLVRRRGQEARLRCSPMKGHSHVYWYRQLPEEGLKFMVYLQKENIIDESGMPKERFSAEFPKEGPSILRIQQVVRGDSAAYFCASSPDTEAFFGQGTRLTVV.

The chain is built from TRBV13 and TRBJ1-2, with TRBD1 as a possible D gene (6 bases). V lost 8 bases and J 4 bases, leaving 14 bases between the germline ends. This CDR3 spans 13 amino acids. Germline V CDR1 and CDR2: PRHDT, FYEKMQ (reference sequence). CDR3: CASRWGGLYGYTF. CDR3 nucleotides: TGTGCCAGCCGGTGGGGGGGCCTCTATGGCTACACCTTC.

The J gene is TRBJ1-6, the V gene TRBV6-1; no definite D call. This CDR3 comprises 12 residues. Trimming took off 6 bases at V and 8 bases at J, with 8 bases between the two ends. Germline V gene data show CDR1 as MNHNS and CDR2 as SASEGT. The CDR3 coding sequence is TGTGCCAGCAGAAATATGGATTCACCCCTCCACTTT. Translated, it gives CASRNMDSPLHF.

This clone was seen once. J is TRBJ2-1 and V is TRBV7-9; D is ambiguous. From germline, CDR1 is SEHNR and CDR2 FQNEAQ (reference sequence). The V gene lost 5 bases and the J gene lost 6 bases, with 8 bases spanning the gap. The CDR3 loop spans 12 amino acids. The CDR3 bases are TGTGCCAGCAGCCTGGGAATCAATGAGCAGTTCTTC. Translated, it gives CASSLGINEQFF.